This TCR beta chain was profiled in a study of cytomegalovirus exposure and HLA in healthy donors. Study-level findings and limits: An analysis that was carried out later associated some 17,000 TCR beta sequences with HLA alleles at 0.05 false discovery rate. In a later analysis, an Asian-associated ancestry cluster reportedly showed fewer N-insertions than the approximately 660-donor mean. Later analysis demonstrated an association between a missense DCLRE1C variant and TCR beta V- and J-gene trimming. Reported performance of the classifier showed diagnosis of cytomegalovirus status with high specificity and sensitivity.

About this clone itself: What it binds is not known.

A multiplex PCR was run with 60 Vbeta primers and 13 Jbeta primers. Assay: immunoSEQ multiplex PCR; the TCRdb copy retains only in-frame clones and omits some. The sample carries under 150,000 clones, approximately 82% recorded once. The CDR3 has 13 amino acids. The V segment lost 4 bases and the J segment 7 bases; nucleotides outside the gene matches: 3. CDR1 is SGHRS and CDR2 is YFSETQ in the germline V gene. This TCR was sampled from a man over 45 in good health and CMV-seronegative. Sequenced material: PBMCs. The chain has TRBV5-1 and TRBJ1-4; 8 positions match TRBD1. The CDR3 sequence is CASSQGASEKLFF. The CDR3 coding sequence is TGCGCCAGCAGCCAGGGGGCGAGTGAAAAACTGTTTTTT.